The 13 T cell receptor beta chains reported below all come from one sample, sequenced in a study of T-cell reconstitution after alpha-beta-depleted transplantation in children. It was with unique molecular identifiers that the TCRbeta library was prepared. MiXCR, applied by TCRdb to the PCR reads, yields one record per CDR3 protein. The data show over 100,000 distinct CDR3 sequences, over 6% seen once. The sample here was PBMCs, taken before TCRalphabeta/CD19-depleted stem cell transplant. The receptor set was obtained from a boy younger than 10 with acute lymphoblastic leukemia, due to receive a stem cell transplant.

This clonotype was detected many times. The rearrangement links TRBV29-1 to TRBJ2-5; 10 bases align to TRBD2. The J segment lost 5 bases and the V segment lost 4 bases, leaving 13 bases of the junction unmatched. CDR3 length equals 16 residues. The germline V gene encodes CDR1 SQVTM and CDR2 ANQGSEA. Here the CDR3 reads CSVGSSGGAGIETQYF. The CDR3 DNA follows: TGCAGCGTTGGTAGCAGCGGGGGGGCCGGAATTGAGACCCAGTACTTC.

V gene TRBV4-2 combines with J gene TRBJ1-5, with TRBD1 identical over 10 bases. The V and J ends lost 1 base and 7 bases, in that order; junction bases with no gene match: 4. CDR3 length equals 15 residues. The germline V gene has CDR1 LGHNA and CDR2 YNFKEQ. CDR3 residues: CASSQVGTGDQPQHF. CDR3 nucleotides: TGTGCCAGCAGCCAAGTAGGGACAGGGGACCAGCCCCAGCATTTT.

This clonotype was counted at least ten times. CDR3 amino acids: CASSDPYSNTGELFF. The CDR3, as DNA: TGTGCCAGCAGTGATCCCTACAGTAACACCGGGGAGCTGTTTTTT. The rearrangement uses TRBV2 and TRBJ2-2; D gene uncertain. With 3 bases removed from V and 2 bases from J, the gap between germline ends came to 10 bases. Germline V gene data show CDR1 as SNHLY and CDR2 as FYNNEI. CDR3 length equals 15 residues.

The CDR3: CASSLDRTNPSSSYNSPLHF. The CDR3 region has the DNA TGTGCCAGCAGTCTAGACCGGACCAACCCCTCGAGCTCCTATAATTCACCCCTCCACTTT. J is TRBJ1-6 and V is TRBV11-1; D uncertain. This CDR3 is built from 20 residues. Germline CDR1 reads SGHAT; CDR2 reads FQDESV (reference sequence). The V end lost 6 bases, the J end lost 0 bases, and 24 bases lay between the germline ends.

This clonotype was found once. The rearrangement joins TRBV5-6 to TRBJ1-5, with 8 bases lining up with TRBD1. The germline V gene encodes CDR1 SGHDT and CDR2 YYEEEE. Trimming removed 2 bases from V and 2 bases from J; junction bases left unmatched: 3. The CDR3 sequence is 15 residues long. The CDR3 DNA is TGTGCCAGCAGCTTACAGGGGGGGGGCAATCAGCCCCAGCATTTT. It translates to CASSLQGGGNQPQHF.

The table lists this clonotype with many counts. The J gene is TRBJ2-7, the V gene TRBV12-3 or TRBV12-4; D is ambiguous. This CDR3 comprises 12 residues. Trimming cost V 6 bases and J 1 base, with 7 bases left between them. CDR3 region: CASSGPSYEQYF. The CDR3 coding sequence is TGTGCCAGCAGCGGGCCTTCCTACGAGCAGTACTTC.

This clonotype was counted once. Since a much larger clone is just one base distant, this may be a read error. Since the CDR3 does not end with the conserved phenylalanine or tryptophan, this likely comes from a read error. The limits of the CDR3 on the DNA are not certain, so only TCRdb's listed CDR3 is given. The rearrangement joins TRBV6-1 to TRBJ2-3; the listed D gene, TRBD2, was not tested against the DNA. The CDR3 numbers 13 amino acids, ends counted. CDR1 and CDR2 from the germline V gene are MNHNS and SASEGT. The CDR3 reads CASSETGPSGGVL.

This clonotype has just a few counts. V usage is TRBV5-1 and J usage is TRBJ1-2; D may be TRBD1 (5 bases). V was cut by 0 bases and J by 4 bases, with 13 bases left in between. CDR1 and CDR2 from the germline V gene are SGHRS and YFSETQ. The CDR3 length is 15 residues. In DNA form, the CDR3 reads TGCGCCAGCAGCTTGGCCTTGGGGCGACCCTATGGCTACACCTTC. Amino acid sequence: CASSLALGRPYGYTF.

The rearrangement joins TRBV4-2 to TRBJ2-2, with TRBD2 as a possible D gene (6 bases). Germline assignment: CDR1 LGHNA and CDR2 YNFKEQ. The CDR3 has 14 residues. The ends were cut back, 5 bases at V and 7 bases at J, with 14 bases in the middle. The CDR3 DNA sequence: TGTGCCAGCAGCGCGGGGCAGCTCTGCGGGGAGCTGTTTTTT. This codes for CASSAGQLCGELFF.

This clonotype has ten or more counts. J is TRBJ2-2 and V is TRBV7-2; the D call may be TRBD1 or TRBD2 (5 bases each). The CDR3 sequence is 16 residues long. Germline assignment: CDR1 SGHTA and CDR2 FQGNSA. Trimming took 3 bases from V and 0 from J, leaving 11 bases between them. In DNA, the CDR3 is TGTGCCAGCAGCTTGGGGGTTGTTTCGAACACCGGGGAGCTGTTTTTT. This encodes CASSLGVVSNTGELFF.

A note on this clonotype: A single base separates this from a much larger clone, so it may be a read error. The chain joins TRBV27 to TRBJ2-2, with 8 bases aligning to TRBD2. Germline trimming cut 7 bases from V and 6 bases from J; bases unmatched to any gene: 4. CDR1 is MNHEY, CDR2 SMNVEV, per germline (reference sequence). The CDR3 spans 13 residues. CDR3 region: CASNPGGPGELFF. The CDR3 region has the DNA TGTGCCAGCAACCCGGGGGGGCCCGGGGAGCTGTTTTTT.

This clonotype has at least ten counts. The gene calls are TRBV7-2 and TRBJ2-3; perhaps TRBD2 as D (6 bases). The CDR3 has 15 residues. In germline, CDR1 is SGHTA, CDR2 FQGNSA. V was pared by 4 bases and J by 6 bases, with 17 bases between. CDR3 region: CASSYGLTGSDTQYF. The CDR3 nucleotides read TGTGCCAGCAGCTACGGACTAACTGGCTCGGATACGCAGTATTTT.

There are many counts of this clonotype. The CDR3 nucleotides read TGTGCCAGCAGTGAATGGGGGGAAGGCTACACCTTC. Protein: CASSEWGEGYTF. V is TRBV25-1 and J is TRBJ1-2; a possible D gene is TRBD1 (5 bases). This CDR3 has 12 residues. Germline values: CDR1 MGHDK, CDR2 SYGVNS. Trimming took off 1 base at V and 8 bases at J, with 8 bases between the two ends.